A single count supports the clone carrying this T cell receptor (beta chain). Its antigen is unknown. This specimen comes from a study of shared clonotypes between healthy human individuals. The study's findings and limits: Clonotype sharing across donors was expected to vary with sequencing depth.

Libraries were prepared by immunoSEQ multiplex PCR; TCRdb keeps only in-frame clonotypes and omits some of them. The sample has about 1.1 million clones, 60% to 85% seen once; the top ten hold over 0.8%. This CDR3 region has 13 residues. Germline CDR1 reads GTSNPN; CDR2 reads SVGIG (reference sequence). V lost 4 bases and J 2 bases, leaving 8 bases between the germline ends. This receptor was taken from a man younger than 35 in good health. Some clones in this sample may be carry-over from other donors' samples. The rearrangement links TRBV30 to TRBJ2-2, with no clear D. Sample: memory CD4+ T cells from PBMCs. Documented subset: CD45RA-negative fraction. CDR3 in amino acids: CAWIRANTGELFF. As DNA, the CDR3 is TGTGCCTGGATTAGGGCCAACACCGGGGAGCTGTTTTTT.